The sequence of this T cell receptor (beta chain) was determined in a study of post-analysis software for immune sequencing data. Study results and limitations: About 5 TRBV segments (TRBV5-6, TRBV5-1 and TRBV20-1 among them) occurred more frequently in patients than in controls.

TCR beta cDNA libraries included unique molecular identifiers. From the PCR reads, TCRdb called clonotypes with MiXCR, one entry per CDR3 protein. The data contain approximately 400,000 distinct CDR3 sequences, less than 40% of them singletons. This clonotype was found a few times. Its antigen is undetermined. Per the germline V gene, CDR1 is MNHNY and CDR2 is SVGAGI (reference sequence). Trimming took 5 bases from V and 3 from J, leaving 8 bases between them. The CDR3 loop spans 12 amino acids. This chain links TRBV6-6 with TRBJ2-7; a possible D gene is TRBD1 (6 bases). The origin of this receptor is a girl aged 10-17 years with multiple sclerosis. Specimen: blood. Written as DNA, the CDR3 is TGTGCCAGCAGTCTGGGACACTACGAGCAGTACTTC. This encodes CASSLGHYEQYF.